A single sample is the source of the 11 T cell receptor beta chains below, sequenced in a study of shared clonotypes between healthy human individuals. Profiling relied on immunoSEQ multiplex PCR, and the TCRdb table lists in-frame clones only, not all of them. The table lists approximately 2.1 million clones, 80% to 95% of them singletons. The specimen sequenced was naive CD4+ T cells from PBMCs. Subset here: CD45RA+ positively selected. The receptors were gathered from a man aged 18 to 29 in good health. Some clones in this sample may be carry-over from other donors' samples.

V gene TRBV6-6 combines with J gene TRBJ1-1; 8 nucleotides line up with TRBD1. Germline CDR1 reads MNHNY; CDR2 reads SVGAGI (reference sequence). The ends lost 7 bases at V and 4 bases at J; junction bases unmatched: 2. The length of the CDR3 is 12 residues. CDR3 coding DNA: TGTGCCAGCATGGACAGGGTCACTGAAGCTTTCTTT. It specifies CASMDRVTEAFF.

This chain connects TRBV5-4 to TRBJ1-2; 10 bases are a match to TRBD1. The CDR3 length is 17 residues. Unmatched junction bases numbered 15, after V lost 6 bases and J lost 4 bases. The germline CDR1 and CDR2 sequences are SGHNT and YYREEE (reference sequence). DNA of the CDR3: TGTGCCAGCAACAGCCCGGGACAGGGGCCCTTTAGCTATGGCTACACCTTC. As protein: CASNSPGQGPFSYGYTF.

The J gene is TRBJ1-2, the V gene TRBV10-2; maybe TRBD1 (5 bases). The V end lost 7 bases, the J end lost 8 bases, and 17 bases lay between the germline ends. This CDR3 spans 13 amino acids. Germline V gene lookup returns CDR1 WSHSY and CDR2 SAAADI. In DNA form, the CDR3 reads TGCGCCAGCACCGAGGGAGGGGATCGCGGCTACACCTTC. Protein: CASTEGGDRGYTF.

The V gene is TRBV30, the J gene TRBJ1-1; D remains ambiguous. The CDR3 covers 15 residues. The germline V and J ends were trimmed by 4 bases and 4 bases, with 19 bases remaining between them. Germline V CDR1 and CDR2: GTSNPN, SVGIG (reference sequence). The CDR3 nucleotides are TGTGCCTGGACTCCCGCGGAGGGCGTGAGCACTGAAGCTTTCTTT. Translating it yields CAWTPAEGVSTEAFF.

V and J are TRBV6-5 and TRBJ1-1, with D hard to call. The V and J ends lost 5 bases and 12 bases respectively, with 13 bases between them. From germline, CDR1 is MNHEY and CDR2 SVGAGI. This CDR3 region has 11 residues. The CDR3 loop is CASSREGGTFF. CDR3 in DNA: TGTGCCAGCAGTCGGGAAGGAGGAACTTTCTTT.

The chain joins TRBV7-7 to TRBJ2-2; tentative D call: TRBD2 (6 bases). The CDR3 length is 16 residues. Between the trimmed V and J ends, which lost 1 base and 4 bases, there was a span of 13 bases. Germline V gene lookup returns CDR1 SSHAT and CDR2 FNYEAQ (reference sequence). The CDR3 here is CASSLDPGRGTGELFF. The CDR3 nucleotides read TGTGCCAGCAGCTTAGACCCAGGGCGGGGCACCGGGGAGCTGTTTTTT.

The chain combines TRBV4-1 with TRBJ2-5; tentative D call: TRBD2 (6 bases). The germline CDR1 and CDR2 sequences are MGHRA and YSYEKL. Trimming pared 4 bases from V and 1 base from J, leaving 16 bases between. This CDR3 has 16 amino acids. CDR3 in DNA: TGCGCCAGCAGCCCCGGCTATGGCGGGATCCAAGAGACCCAGTACTTC. Protein product: CASSPGYGGIQETQYF.

J is TRBJ1-4 and V is TRBV30; tentatively, D is TRBD1 (6 bases). The CDR3 is 15 residues long. The germline V gene encodes CDR1 GTSNPN and CDR2 SVGIG (reference sequence). V gave up 4 bases and J gave up 4 bases, with 16 bases separating them. The CDR3 DNA reads as TGTGCCTGGACCATGTTGACAGGTGGTAATGAAAAACTGTTTTTT. It translates to CAWTMLTGGNEKLFF.

Note on this clone: Within the sample, other DNA sequences also encode this same CDR3. The V and J genes are TRBV30 and TRBJ2-7, with D perhaps matching TRBD1 (5 bases). The CDR3 contains 12 residues. V dropped 3 bases and J dropped 1 base, with 7 bases sitting between them. Looked up from germline, CDR1 is GTSNPN and CDR2 is SVGIG (reference sequence). In nucleotides, the CDR3 is TGTGCCTGGAGAGACAGATCCTACGAGCAGTACTTC. Translating gives CAWRDRSYEQYF.

V usage is TRBV7-8 and J usage is TRBJ1-5; 11 positions match TRBD1. V gave up 5 bases and J gave up 4 bases; unmatched junction bases: 4. The germline CDR1 and CDR2 sequences are SGHVS and FQNEAQ. This CDR3 is built from 15 residues. The CDR3 here is CASSQGQGGNQPQHF. The CDR3 DNA sequence: TGTGCCAGCAGCCAGGGACAGGGGGGGAATCAGCCCCAGCATTTT.

The chain has TRBV4-3 and TRBJ2-3; 14 positions match TRBD2. CDR3 length equals 17 residues. The germline V gene encodes CDR1 LGHNA and CDR2 YSLEER. J lost 7 bases, V lost 0 bases, and 6 bases had no gene match. The CDR3 coding sequence is TGCGCCAGCAGCCAAGACCCCGGGACTAGCGGGAGTTATACGCAGTATTTT. Amino acid sequence: CASSQDPGTSGSYTQYF.